These 21 T cell receptor beta chains originate from one sample sequenced in a study of T cells in Graves' hyperthyroidism and ophthalmopathy. It was RNA transcripts that yielded the amplified TCR beta CDR3 regions. The HTBI primer set drove a first-round RT-PCR of the TCR CDR3. In TCRdb, the multiplex PCR reads were re-called with MiXCR into one record per CDR3 protein. Of about 250,000 distinct CDR3 sequences in the sample, approximately 23% were seen once. The sample comprised blood. These receptors were obtained from a woman aged 40 to 50 with Graves' ophthalmopathy.

This clonotype was observed many times. The chain links TRBV5-1 to TRBJ2-1, with TRBD2 matching over 8 bases. Germline loops: CDR1 SGHRS, CDR2 YFSETQ. The CDR3 sequence is 15 residues long. Trimming took 1 base from V and 8 from J; bases not matched to a gene: 8. The chain's CDR3 is CASSLRSGSGDEQFF. The CDR3 nucleotides are TGCGCCAGCAGCTTGAGGAGCGGGAGTGGCGATGAGCAGTTCTTC.

This clonotype was counted at least ten times. This chain joins TRBV5-1 and TRBJ2-2; perhaps TRBD2 as D (6 bases). The ends were cut back, 4 bases at V and 4 bases at J, with 14 bases in the middle. Germline CDR1 reads SGHRS; CDR2 reads YFSETQ. The CDR3 covers 15 residues. As DNA, the CDR3 is TGCGCCAGCAGCGCCCGACTAGAAAGCACCGGGGAGCTGTTTTTT. The encoded protein is CASSARLESTGELFF.

On this clonotype: A much larger clone differs from this one at a single base, so this may be a read error. Given the absence of the conserved phenylalanine or tryptophan at the CDR3 end, a read error is likely. V is TRBV3-1 and J is TRBJ1-3, with a tentative D call TRBD1 (5 bases). CDR1 is LGHDT and CDR2 is YNNKEL in the germline V gene (reference sequence). The CDR3 length is 15 residues. V was shortened by 4 bases and J by 2 bases, with 12 bases between the two germline ends. The DNA for the CDR3 is TGTGCCAGCAGCCCCAACGTAGGGGCTGGAAACACCATATATTCT. Residues: CASSPNVGAGNTIYS.

The sample holds many counts of this clonotype. The rearrangement links TRBV27 to TRBJ2-2, with D perhaps matching TRBD1 (6 bases). This CDR3 contains 15 residues. CDR1 and CDR2 from the germline V gene are MNHEY and SMNVEV (reference sequence). Deletions cut 8 bases from V and 6 bases from J, with 19 bases between. The CDR3 nucleotides read TGTGCCAGCCTGGCGGGCTGGGGGCTAGCCGGGGAGCTGTTTTTT. Translating gives CASLAGWGLAGELFF.

This clonotype was picked up many times. The V and J genes are TRBV5-4 and TRBJ2-7; 13 bases line up with TRBD2. This CDR3 contains 18 residues. V shed 3 bases and J 5 bases; nucleotides not matched to a gene: 14. Looked up from germline, CDR1 is SGHNT and CDR2 is YYREEE (reference sequence). The CDR3, as DNA: TGTGCCAGCAGCTCCCTCGCTAGGACTAGCGGGGGTTGGCACGAGCAGTACTTC. Protein product: CASSSLARTSGGWHEQYF.

This clonotype was seen more than once but under ten times. The rearrangement links TRBV7-3 to TRBJ2-7; 7 nucleotides align to TRBD1. This CDR3 is 13 amino acids long. V was pared by 4 bases and J by 9 bases, with 9 bases of the junction left unmatched. Germline V CDR1 and CDR2: SGHTA, FQGTGA. CDR3 sequence (DNA): TGTGCCAGCAGCTCGACAGGGCCCGTTGGGCAGTACTTC. It translates to CASSSTGPVGQYF.

The rearrangement links TRBV6-1 to TRBJ2-5, with 7 positions matching TRBD1. This CDR3 has 14 amino acids. Germline V lookup: CDR1 MNHNS, CDR2 SASEGT. Trimming cost V 6 bases and J 3 bases; bases outside gene matches: 7. In DNA form, the CDR3 reads TGTGCCAGCAGGAAAGACAGGGAAAAAGAGACCCAGTACTTC. Its translation is CASRKDREKETQYF.

At least ten counts were recorded for this clonotype. The V call is TRBV19, the J call TRBJ2-7, with 9 nucleotides matching TRBD2. The CDR3 extends over 13 amino acids. V was pared by 10 bases and J by 2 bases, with 6 bases of the junction left unmatched. The germline gives CDR1 LNHDA, CDR2 SQIVND (reference sequence). CDR3 DNA: TGTGCCACTACCAGCGGGAGGACCTACGAGCAGTACTTC. Translated: CATTSGRTYEQYF.

This clonotype was seen many times. A much bigger clone sits one base away, suggesting this may be a read error. This rearrangement joins TRBV20-1 to TRBJ2-2, with D possibly being TRBD2 (5 bases). CDR3 length: 14 amino acids. The germline V and J ends were trimmed by 2 bases and 5 bases, with 12 bases remaining between them. Germline CDR1 DFQATT, CDR2 SNEGSKA (reference sequence). The DNA of the CDR3 is TGCAGTGCTAGATCCGGGGATCGGACCGGGGAGCTGTTTTTT. Translating gives CSARSGDRTGELFF.

In this sample, this clonotype turned up many times. The chain has TRBV20-1 and TRBJ2-7; 14 positions match TRBD2. Unmatched junction bases numbered 8, after V lost 6 bases and J lost 4 bases. CDR1 is DFQATT and CDR2 is SNEGSKA in the germline V gene (reference sequence). This CDR3 has 15 amino acids. The CDR3 loop reads CSAPGLAGVRYEQYF. The CDR3 bases are TGCAGTGCCCCGGGACTAGCGGGAGTTCGGTACGAGCAGTACTTC.

This clonotype was seen at least ten times. The chain joins TRBV15 to TRBJ2-7; D might be TRBD2 (5 bases). The V gene's germline CDR1 is LNHNV and CDR2 YYDKDF (reference sequence). The CDR3 consists of 14 residues. Trimming cost V 2 bases and J 2 bases, with 10 bases left between them. CDR3 bases: TGTGCCACCAGCAGATGGACGGGAACCTACGAGCAGTACTTC. It specifies CATSRWTGTYEQYF.

The rearrangement links TRBV15 to TRBJ1-2; maybe TRBD1 (5 bases). Deletions cut 1 base from V and 2 bases from J, with 11 bases between. Germline CDR1 LNHNV, CDR2 YYDKDF (reference sequence). This CDR3 comprises 15 residues. In DNA, the CDR3 is TGTGCCACCAGCAGAGGCCCGGGACTCAACTATGGCTACACCTTC. It is translated as CATSRGPGLNYGYTF.

A few counts support this clonotype. The chain combines TRBV4-1 with TRBJ2-7; the match to TRBD2 covers 12 bases. The germline gives CDR1 MGHRA, CDR2 YSYEKL. The CDR3 has 19 amino acids. V trimming: 0 bases; J trimming: 6 bases; junction bases outside the gene matches: 15. The CDR3: CASSQESSLGASGRVEQYF. The CDR3 region has the DNA TGCGCCAGCAGCCAAGAATCCTCCTTAGGGGCTAGCGGGAGGGTCGAGCAGTACTTC.

This clonotype was counted many times. This chain uses TRBV2 with TRBJ1-5; D remains unclear. Germline lookup yields CDR1 SNHLY and CDR2 FYNNEI. The CDR3 runs to 16 residues. V was shortened by 4 bases and J by 0 bases, with 13 bases between the two germline ends. The CDR3 DNA sequence: TGTGCCAGCAGTGCAGGTATGGGCTTTAGCAATCAGCCCCAGCATTTT. Its translation is CASSAGMGFSNQPQHF. Based on the CDR3 plus reference TRBV2 and TRBJ1-5, the full variable domain is EPEVTQTPSHQVTQMGQEVILRCVPISNHLYFYWYRQILGQKVEFLVSFYNNEISEKSEIFDDQFSVERPDGSNFTLKIRSTKLEDSAMYFCASSAGMGFSNQPQHFGDGTRLSIL.

This clonotype showed up many times. The rearrangement joins TRBV7-8 to TRBJ2-7; the match to TRBD2 covers 8 bases. This CDR3 has 13 amino acids. V trimming: 1 base; J trimming: 6 bases; junction bases outside the gene matches: 2. CDR1 and CDR2 from the germline V gene are SGHVS and FQNEAQ. As DNA, the CDR3 is TGTGCCAGCAGCTTAGTTGCGGGAGGCGAGCAGTACTTC. It translates to CASSLVAGGEQYF.

This clonotype was recorded at least ten times. This sequence joins TRBV19 and TRBJ1-5; D is unclear. Germline loops: CDR1 LNHDA, CDR2 SQIVND (reference sequence). This CDR3 is built from 14 residues. Trimming stripped 10 bases from V and 7 bases from J, with 20 bases between. The CDR3 reads CATPRPAGRQPQHF. In nucleotides, the CDR3 is TGTGCCACCCCCCGCCCGGCAGGACGGCAGCCCCAGCATTTT.

This clonotype was picked up many times. The V gene is TRBV10-3, the J gene TRBJ2-5, with TRBD2 as a possible D gene (6 bases). Trimming cost V 6 bases and J 2 bases, with 13 bases left between them. Germline values: CDR1 ENHRY, CDR2 SYGVKD. The CDR3 is 14 amino acids. The CDR3 loop is CAISAPGEQETQYF. CDR3 nucleotides: TGTGCCATCAGCGCGCCGGGGGAGCAAGAGACCCAGTACTTC.

The chain employs TRBV19 and TRBJ1-5, with D perhaps matching TRBD1 (5 bases). Germline CDR1 LNHDA, CDR2 SQIVND (reference sequence). Deletions cut 4 bases from V and 3 bases from J, with 13 bases between. The length of the CDR3 is 15 residues. This CDR3 is CASSTSRASNQPQHF. The CDR3 coding sequence is TGTGCCAGTAGTACATCCAGGGCTTCCAATCAGCCCCAGCATTTT.

The rearrangement links TRBV19 to TRBJ2-2, with D uncertain. Trimming removed 1 base from V and 4 bases from J, with 13 bases in between. Germline CDR1 and CDR2: LNHDA and SQIVND (reference sequence). CDR3 length equals 16 residues. The CDR3 nucleotides are TGTGCCAGTAGTATAGGGGTCAGGATATCCACCGGGGAGCTGTTTTTT. This sequence encodes CASSIGVRISTGELFF.

This clonotype was seen at least ten times. The chain joins TRBV9 to TRBJ2-7; 8 bases align to TRBD2. With 1 base clipped from V and 6 bases from J, the junction kept 6 bases outside the gene matches. This CDR3 spans 14 amino acids. Germline lookup yields CDR1 SGDLS and CDR2 YYNGEE. CDR3 in DNA: TGTGCCAGCAGCGTAAGTCTAGCGGGCCTCGAGCAGTACTTC. This gives the protein CASSVSLAGLEQYF.

There are many counts of this clonotype. The chain has TRBV12-3 or TRBV12-4 and TRBJ2-2, with a possible D match to TRBD1 (6 bases). The CDR3 is 14 amino acids. Trimming took 5 bases from V and 1 from J, leaving 8 bases between them. The chain's CDR3 is CASSPGQNTGELFF. DNA of the CDR3: TGTGCCAGCAGTCCGGGACAGAACACCGGGGAGCTGTTTTTT.